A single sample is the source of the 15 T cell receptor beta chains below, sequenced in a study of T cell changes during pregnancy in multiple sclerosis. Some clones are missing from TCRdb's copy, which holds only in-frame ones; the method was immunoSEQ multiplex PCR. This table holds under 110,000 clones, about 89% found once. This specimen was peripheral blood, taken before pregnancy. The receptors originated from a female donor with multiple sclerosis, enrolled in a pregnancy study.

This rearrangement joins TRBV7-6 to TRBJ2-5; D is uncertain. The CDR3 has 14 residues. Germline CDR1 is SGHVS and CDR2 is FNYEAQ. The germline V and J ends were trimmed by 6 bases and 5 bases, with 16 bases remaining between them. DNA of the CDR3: TGTGCCAGCAGTCCCCAGCTCGGGTTCGAGACCCAGTACTTC. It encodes CASSPQLGFETQYF. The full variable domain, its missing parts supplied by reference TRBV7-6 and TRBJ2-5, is GAGVSQSPRYKVTKRGQDVALRCDPISGHVSLYWYRQALGQGPEFLTYFNYEAQQDKSGLPNDRFSAERPEGSISTLTIQRTEQRDSAMYRCASSPQLGFETQYFGPGTRLLVL.

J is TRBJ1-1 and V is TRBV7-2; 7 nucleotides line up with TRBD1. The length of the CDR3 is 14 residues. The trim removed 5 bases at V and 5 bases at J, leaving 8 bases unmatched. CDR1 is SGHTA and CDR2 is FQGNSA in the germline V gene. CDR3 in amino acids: CASSPGTVGTEAFF. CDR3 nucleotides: TGTGCCAGCAGCCCCGGGACAGTGGGGACTGAAGCTTTCTTT.

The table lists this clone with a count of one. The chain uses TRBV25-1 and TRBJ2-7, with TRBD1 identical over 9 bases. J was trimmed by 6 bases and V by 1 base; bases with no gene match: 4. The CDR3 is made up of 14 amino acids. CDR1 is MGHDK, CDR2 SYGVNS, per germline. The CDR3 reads CASSELDRGREQYF. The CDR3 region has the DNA TGTGCCAGCAGTGAATTGGACAGGGGACGCGAGCAGTACTTC.

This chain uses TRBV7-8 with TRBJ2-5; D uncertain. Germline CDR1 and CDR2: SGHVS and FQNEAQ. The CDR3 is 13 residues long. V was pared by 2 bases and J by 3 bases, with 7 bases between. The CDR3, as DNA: TGTGCCAGCAGCTTATATTCGGAAGAGACCCAGTACTTC. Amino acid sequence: CASSLYSEETQYF.

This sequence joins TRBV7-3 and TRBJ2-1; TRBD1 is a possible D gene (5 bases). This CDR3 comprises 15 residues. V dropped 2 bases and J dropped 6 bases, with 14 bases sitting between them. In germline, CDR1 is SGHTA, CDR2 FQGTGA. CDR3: CASSLVAGFFNEQFF. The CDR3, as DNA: TGTGCCAGCAGCTTAGTGGCAGGGTTTTTCAATGAGCAGTTCTTC.

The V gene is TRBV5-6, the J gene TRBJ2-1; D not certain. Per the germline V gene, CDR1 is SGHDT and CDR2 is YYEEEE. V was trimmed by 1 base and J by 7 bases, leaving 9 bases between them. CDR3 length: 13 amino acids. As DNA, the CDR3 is TGTGCCAGCAGCTTGAGCCTAGTAAATGAGCAGTTCTTC. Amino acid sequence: CASSLSLVNEQFF. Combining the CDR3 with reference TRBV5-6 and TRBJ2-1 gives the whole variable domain DAGVTQSPTHLIKTRGQQVTLRCSPKSGHDTVSWYQQALGQGPQFIFQYYEEEERQRGNFPDRFSGHQFPNYSSELNVNALLLGDSALYLCASSLSLVNEQFFGPGTRLTVL.

For the CDR3, the DNA is TGTGCCAGCGGACAGGTCCGCTCTGGGGCCAACGTCCTGACTTTC. Translated, it gives CASGQVRSGANVLTF. The chain couples TRBV6-4 to TRBJ2-6; 7 nucleotides agree with TRBD1. The CDR3 consists of 15 residues. Per germline, CDR1 MRHNA and CDR2 SNTAGT. V trimming: 8 bases; J trimming: 0 bases; junction bases outside the gene matches: 4.

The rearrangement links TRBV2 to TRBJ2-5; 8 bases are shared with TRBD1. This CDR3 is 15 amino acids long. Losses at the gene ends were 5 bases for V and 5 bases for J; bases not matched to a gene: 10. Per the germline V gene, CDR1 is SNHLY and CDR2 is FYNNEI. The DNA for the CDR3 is TGTGCCAGCAGTCTAAGGACAGGGAGAGGCGAGACCCAGTACTTC. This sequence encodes CASSLRTGRGETQYF.

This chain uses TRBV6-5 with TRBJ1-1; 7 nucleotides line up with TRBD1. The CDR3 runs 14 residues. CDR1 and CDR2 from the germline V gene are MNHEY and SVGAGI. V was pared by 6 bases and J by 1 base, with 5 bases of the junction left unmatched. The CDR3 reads CASRRQGGNTEAFF. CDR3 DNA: TGTGCCAGCAGGAGACAGGGCGGGAACACTGAAGCTTTCTTT.

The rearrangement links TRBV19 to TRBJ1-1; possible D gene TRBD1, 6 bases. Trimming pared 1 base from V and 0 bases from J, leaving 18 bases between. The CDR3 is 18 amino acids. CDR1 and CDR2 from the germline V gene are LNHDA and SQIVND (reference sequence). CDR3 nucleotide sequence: TGTGCCAGTAGTATAGCCTGGAAGGGGGGGGCCGTGAACACTGAAGCTTTCTTT. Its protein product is CASSIAWKGGAVNTEAFF. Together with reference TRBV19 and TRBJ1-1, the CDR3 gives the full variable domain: DGGITQSPKYLFRKEGQNVTLSCEQNLNHDAMYWYRQDPGQGLRLIYYSQIVNDFQKGDIAEGYSVSREKKESFPLTVTSAQKNPTAFYLCASSIAWKGGAVNTEAFFGQGTRLTVV.

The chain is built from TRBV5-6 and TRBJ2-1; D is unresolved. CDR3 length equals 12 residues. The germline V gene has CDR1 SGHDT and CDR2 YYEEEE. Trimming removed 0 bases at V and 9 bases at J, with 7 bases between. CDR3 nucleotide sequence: TGTGCCAGCAGCTTGGCCCTAGGTGAGCAGTTCTTC. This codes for CASSLALGEQFF.

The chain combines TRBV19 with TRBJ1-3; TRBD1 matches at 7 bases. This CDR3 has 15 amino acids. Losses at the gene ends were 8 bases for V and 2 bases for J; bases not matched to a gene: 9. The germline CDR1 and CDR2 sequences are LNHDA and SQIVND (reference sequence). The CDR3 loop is CASETGDAAGNTIYF. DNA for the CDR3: TGTGCCAGTGAAACAGGGGACGCGGCTGGAAACACCATATATTTT.

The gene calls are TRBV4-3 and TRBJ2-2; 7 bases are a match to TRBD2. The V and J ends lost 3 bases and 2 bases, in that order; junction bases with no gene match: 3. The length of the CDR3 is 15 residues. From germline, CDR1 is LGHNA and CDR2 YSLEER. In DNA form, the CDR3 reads TGCGCCAGCAGCCACCGACTAGCTAACACCGGGGAGCTGTTTTTT. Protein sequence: CASSHRLANTGELFF.

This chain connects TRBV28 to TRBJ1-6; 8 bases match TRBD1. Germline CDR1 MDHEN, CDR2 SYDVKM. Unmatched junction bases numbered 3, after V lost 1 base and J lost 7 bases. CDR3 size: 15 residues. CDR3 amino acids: CASSLLQGVNSPLHF. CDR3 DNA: TGTGCCAGCAGTTTATTACAGGGGGTAAATTCACCCCTCCACTTT.

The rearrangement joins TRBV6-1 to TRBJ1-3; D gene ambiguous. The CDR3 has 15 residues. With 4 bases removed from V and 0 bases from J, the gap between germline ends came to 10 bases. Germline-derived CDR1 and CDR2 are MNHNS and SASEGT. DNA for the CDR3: TGTGCCAGCAGTGTACGACATATCTCTGGAAACACCATATATTTT. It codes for CASSVRHISGNTIYF.